This T cell receptor (beta chain) was retrieved from a study of blood T cell repertoires in COVID-19. Study-level information: Samples representing acute and convalescent COVID-19 were sourced from the United States, Italy and Spain. Sample material is recorded as cDNA or gDNA derived from T cells, B-cell-depleted T cells, or PBMCs.

Under the authors' procedure: Amplifying reference gene primers gave estimates of nucleated cell counts. The assay was immunoSEQ multiplex PCR, and TCRdb's table has in-frame clones only and misses some. Clone size and V and J calls were adopted from that table, with D and trimming inferred from the DNA. In the table there are about 72,000 clones, about 88% of which are singletons. Germline loops: CDR1 SGHRS, CDR2 YFSETQ. The junction had 7 bases not matched to a gene; V was cut back by 2 bases and J by 4 bases. The CDR3 is 15 amino acids. The TCR sequence derives from a human donor in a cohort sampled during active COVID-19. The chain joins TRBV5-1 to TRBJ2-3, with 7 nucleotides matching TRBD1. The material sequenced was peripheral blood. CDR3 region: CASSLQGNGADTQYF. In DNA, the CDR3 is TGCGCCAGCAGCTTACAGGGGAATGGGGCAGATACGCAGTATTTT.